These T cell receptor beta chains were read from a single sample in a study of CD8 T cells in ankylosing spondylitis. TCRdb itself ran the 5' RACE reads through MiXCR, one entry per CDR3 protein. The sample contains under 250,000 distinct CDR3 sequences, 8% to 10% of which appear only once. Sample: blood, either unsorted or a sorted T cell fraction (not recorded which). Receptors were obtained from a female donor with ankylosing spondylitis or in good health (not recorded which). Each CDR3 is given with its conserved first and last residue. Some rows have no size entry. The others give once, few or many, or a class for an expanded clone.

abundance: many; v_gene: TRBV29-1; j_gene: TRBJ2-5; CDR3aa: CSVERDIRETQYF
abundance: many; v_gene: TRBV21-1; j_gene: TRBJ2-3; CDR3aa: CASSTHLGREGDTDTQYF
abundance: .; v_gene: TRBV7-9; j_gene: TRBJ2-3; CDR3aa: CASSDRTGQGDTQYF
abundance: .; v_gene: TRBV11-2; j_gene: TRBJ2-3; CDR3aa: CASSLGHRGADTQYF
abundance: many; v_gene: TRBV29-1; j_gene: TRBJ2-1; CDR3aa: CSATLGSYNEQFF
abundance: .; v_gene: TRBV2; j_gene: TRBJ1-1; CDR3aa: CASSSRTGTKTEAFF
abundance: many; v_gene: TRBV6-2/TRBV6-3; j_gene: TRBJ1-5; CDR3aa: CASSYNGQGPYSNQPQHF
abundance: .; v_gene: TRBV7-2; j_gene: TRBJ2-1; CDR3aa: CASSLFSGSFYNEQFF
abundance: many; v_gene: TRBV9; j_gene: TRBJ2-1; CDR3aa: CASSATSENYNEQFF
abundance: many; v_gene: TRBV7-2; j_gene: TRBJ1-5; CDR3aa: CASSLVGQKNQPQHF
abundance: .; v_gene: TRBV5-1; j_gene: TRBJ2-7; CDR3aa: CASRPKGGGLSSYEQYF